This record covers a single T cell receptor (beta chain). Researchers prepared the TCRbeta library using unique molecular identifiers, the study reports. TCRdb re-derived calls from the PCR reads in MiXCR, one entry per CDR3 protein. The sample has about 830,000 distinct CDR3 sequences, roughly 16% seen once; the top ten hold approximately 4.5%. These data belong to a study of T-cell reconstitution after alpha-beta-depleted transplantation in children. The sequence derives from a male patient younger than 18 who had a stem cell transplant for acute lymphoblastic leukemia, so the T cells may come from the graft donor. Sequenced here: PBMCs, mostly from graft donor cells, sampled 360 days after TCRalphabeta/CD19-depleted stem cell transplant.

The CDR3 DNA reads TGTGCCAGCAGCTTCCCCAATCGAGACACGCTGGGAGATACGCAGTATTTT. This codes for CASSFPNRDTLGDTQYF. This sequence joins TRBV7-9 and TRBJ2-3; D ambiguous. Germline CDR1 and CDR2: SEHNR and FQNEAQ (reference sequence). The CDR3 length is 17 residues. The V end was cut by 3 bases, the J end by 5 bases, with 21 bases between. The complete variable domain, with remaining parts taken from reference TRBV7-9 and TRBJ2-3, reads DTGVSQNPRHKITKRGQNVTFRCDPISEHNRLYWYRQTLGQGPEFLTYFQNEAQLEKSRLLSDRFSAERPKGSFSTLEIQRTEQGDSAMYLCASSFPNRDTLGDTQYFGPGTRLTVL.